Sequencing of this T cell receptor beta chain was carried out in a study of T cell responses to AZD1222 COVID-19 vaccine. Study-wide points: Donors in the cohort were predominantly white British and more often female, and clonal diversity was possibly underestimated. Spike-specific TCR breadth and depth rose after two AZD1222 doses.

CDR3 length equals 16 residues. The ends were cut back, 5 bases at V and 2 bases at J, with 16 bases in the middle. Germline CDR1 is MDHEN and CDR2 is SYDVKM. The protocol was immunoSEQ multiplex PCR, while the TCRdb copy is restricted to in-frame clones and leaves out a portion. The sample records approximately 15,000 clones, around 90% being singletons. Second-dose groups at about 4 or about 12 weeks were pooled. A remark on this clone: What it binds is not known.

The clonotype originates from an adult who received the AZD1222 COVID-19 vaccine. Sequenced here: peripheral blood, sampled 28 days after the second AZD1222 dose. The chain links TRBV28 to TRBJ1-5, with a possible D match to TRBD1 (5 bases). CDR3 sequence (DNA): TGTGCCAGCAGTCCCCGGGGACGCGGGGGCAATCAGCCCCAGCATTTT. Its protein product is CASSPRGRGGNQPQHF.